This TCR beta chain is from a study of blood T cell repertoires in COVID-19. In this sample, this clone turned up once. Per the original methods: By means of reference gene primer amplification, nucleated cell counts were estimated. Sequenced by immunoSEQ multiplex PCR; TCRdb stores in-frame clones only, minus some. V, J and clone size are taken as reported in that table, and D and trimming were inferred from the DNA itself. The sample has approximately 250,000 clones; 75% to 90% are singletons. With V trimmed by 2 bases and J by 2 bases, 4 bases remained unmatched. The CDR3 has 17 amino acids. From germline, CDR1 is SEHNR and CDR2 FQNEAQ (reference sequence).

Sequencing was done on a sample of peripheral blood. The sequence came from a woman in her 70s with COVID-19, enrolled during active disease. The rearrangement uses TRBV7-9 and TRBJ2-6; 9 positions agree with TRBD1. The CDR3 sequence is CASSLSRQGAGANVLTF. For the CDR3, the DNA is TGTGCCAGCAGCTTATCCAGACAGGGGGCTGGGGCCAACGTCCTGACTTTC.